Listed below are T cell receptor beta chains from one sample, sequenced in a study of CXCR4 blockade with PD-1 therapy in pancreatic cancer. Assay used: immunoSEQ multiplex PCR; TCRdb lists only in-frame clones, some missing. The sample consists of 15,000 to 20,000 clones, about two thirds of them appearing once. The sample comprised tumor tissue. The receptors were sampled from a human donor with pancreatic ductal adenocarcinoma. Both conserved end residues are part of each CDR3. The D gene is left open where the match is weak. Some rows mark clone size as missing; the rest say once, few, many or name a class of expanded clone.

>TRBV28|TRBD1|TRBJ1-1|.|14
CASSLGAQGATAFF
TGTGCCAGCAGTCTTGGGGCGCAGGGGGCGACGGCTTTCTTT
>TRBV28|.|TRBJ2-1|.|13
CASSLSTGNEQFF
TGTGCCAGCAGTTTAAGCACAGGGAATGAGCAGTTCTTC
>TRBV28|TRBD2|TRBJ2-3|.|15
CASTSWGGWTDTQYF
TGTGCCAGCACGTCGTGGGGGGGGTGGACAGATACGCAGTATTTT
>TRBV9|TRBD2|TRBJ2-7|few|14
CASSAGLAVYEQYF
TGTGCCAGCAGCGCGGGACTAGCGGTCTACGAGCAGTACTTC
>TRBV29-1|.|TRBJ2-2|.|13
CSVERGRYGELFF
TGCAGCGTTGAACGGGGCCGCTACGGGGAGCTGTTTTTT
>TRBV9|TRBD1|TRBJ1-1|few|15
CASTPRTGANTEAFF
TGTGCCAGCACTCCTAGGACAGGGGCAAACACTGAAGCTTTCTTT
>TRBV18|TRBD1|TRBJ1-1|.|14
CASRGTGRSTEAFF
TGTGCCAGCCGGGGGACAGGGAGGTCCACTGAAGCTTTCTTT
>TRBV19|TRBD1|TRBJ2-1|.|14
CASTSGTGYNEQFF
TGTGCCAGTACCTCCGGGACAGGATACAATGAGCAGTTCTTC
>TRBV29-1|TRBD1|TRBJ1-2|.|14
CSVTLGQGRYGYTF
TGCAGCGTGACCCTGGGACAGGGAAGATATGGCTACACCTTC
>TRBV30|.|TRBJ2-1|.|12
CAWSASANEQFF
TGTGCCTGGAGTGCCTCGGCAAATGAGCAGTTCTTC
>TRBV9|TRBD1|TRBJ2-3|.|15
CASSPGQYSTDTQYF
TGTGCCAGCAGCCCGGGACAGTATAGCACAGATACGCAGTATTTT
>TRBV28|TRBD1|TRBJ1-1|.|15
CASSFPGQGHTEAFF
TGTGCCAGCAGTTTCCCCGGACAGGGCCACACTGAAGCTTTCTTT
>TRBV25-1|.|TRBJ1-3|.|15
CASSDDGNAGNTIYF
TGTGCCAGCAGTGACGATGGGAACGCTGGAAACACCATATATTTT
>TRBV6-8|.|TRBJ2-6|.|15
CASRDTLSGANVLTF
TGTGCCAGCCGGGACACCCTCTCTGGGGCCAACGTCCTGACTTTC
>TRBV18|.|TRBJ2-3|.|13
CASSPVQGDTQYF
TGTGCCAGCTCACCCGTCCAGGGAGATACGCAGTATTTT
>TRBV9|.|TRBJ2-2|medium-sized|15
CASSVEQRYTGELFF
TGTGCCAGCAGCGTAGAACAGAGATACACCGGGGAGCTGTTTTTT
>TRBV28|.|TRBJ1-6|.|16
CASRAPAADYNSPLHF
TGTGCCAGCAGGGCGCCAGCGGCCGATTATAATTCACCCCTCCACTTT
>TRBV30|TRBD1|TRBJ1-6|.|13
CAWSMDRGSPLHF
TGTGCCTGGAGTATGGACAGGGGTTCACCCCTCCACTTT
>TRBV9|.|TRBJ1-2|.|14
CASSVAGTNYGYTF
TGTGCCAGCAGCGTAGCGGGGACAAACTATGGCTACACCTTC
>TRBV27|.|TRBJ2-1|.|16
CASSAQRPQGSHEQFF
TGTGCCAGCAGTGCCCAACGCCCACAGGGATCCCATGAGCAGTTCTTC
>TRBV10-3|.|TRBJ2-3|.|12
CAISESTDTQYF
TGTGCCATCAGTGAGTCGACAGATACGCAGTATTTT
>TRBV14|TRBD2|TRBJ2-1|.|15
CASSQDTSGRNEQFF
TGTGCCAGCAGCCAAGACACTAGCGGGAGGAATGAGCAGTTCTTC
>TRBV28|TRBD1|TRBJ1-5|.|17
CASSPQQGIGGNQPQHF
TGTGCCAGCAGTCCCCAACAGGGGATAGGAGGCAATCAGCCCCAGCATTTT
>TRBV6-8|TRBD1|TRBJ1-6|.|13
CVSSWDRDSPLHF
TGTGTCAGCAGTTGGGACAGGGATTCACCCCTCCACTTT
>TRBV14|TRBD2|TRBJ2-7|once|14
CASRSTGLAGEQYF
TGTGCCAGCAGATCTACGGGACTAGCTGGCGAGCAGTACTTC
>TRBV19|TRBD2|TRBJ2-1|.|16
CASSDSGRQPYNEQFF
TGTGCCAGTAGTGATAGCGGGAGGCAACCCTACAATGAGCAGTTCTTC
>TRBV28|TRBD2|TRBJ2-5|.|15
CASSFAGGAGETQYF
TGTGCCAGCAGTTTTGCCGGGGGGGCAGGGGAGACCCAGTACTTC
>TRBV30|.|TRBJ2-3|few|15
CAWSPDHSGTDTQYF
TGTGCCTGGAGTCCGGACCACTCGGGCACAGATACGCAGTATTTT